This TCR beta chain was captured in a study of regulatory T cells in long-lasting Graves disease. The CDR3 loop spans 12 amino acids. Germline V lookup: CDR1 SGHAT, CDR2 FQNNGV. Trimming cost V 3 bases and J 5 bases, with 6 bases left between them. CDR3-region Arm-PCR and iRepertoire HTBI primers produced the TCR beta libraries. TCRdb re-analysed the multiplex PCR reads in MiXCR, keeping a single row per CDR3 protein. The table includes roughly 520,000 distinct CDR3 sequences, about 11% detected once. Time point given: newly diagnosed GD, antithyroid drugs for less than 3 months. The TCR library used RNA extracted from PBMCs. This clonotype was found many times. These data were also reused for a study on T cells in Graves' hyperthyroidism and ophthalmopathy. That report adds: Thyroid ultrasound, orbital computed tomography, clinical symptoms, and serum thyroxine and TRAb underpinned diagnoses.

The sample consisted of peripheral blood mononuclear cells (PBMCs), taken at new diagnosis, from a patient treated with antithyroid drugs. This sequence joins TRBV11-2 and TRBJ2-3; D is unclear. The sequence was collected from a woman in her 30s with Graves disease. The CDR3 loop reads CASSLREDTQYF. Written as DNA, the CDR3 is TGTGCCAGCAGCTTGAGAGAAGATACGCAGTATTTT.